This T cell receptor beta chain was profiled in a study of T cell changes during pregnancy in multiple sclerosis. The protocol was immunoSEQ multiplex PCR, while the TCRdb copy is restricted to in-frame clones and leaves out a portion. The table includes under 110,000 clones, approximately 90% detected once. Per germline, CDR1 SGHRS and CDR2 YFSETQ. Trimming stripped 1 base from V and 0 bases from J, with 16 bases between. This CDR3 spans 17 amino acids. This clone appeared once. Specimen: peripheral blood, collected after pregnancy. The clonotype was recovered from a female donor with multiple sclerosis, enrolled in a pregnancy study. The chain employs TRBV5-1 and TRBJ1-2; no definite D call. The CDR3 region has the DNA TGCGCCAGCAGCTTGACACCCTCGTTCCCCTCTAACTATGGCTACACCTTC. Residues: CASSLTPSFPSNYGYTF.